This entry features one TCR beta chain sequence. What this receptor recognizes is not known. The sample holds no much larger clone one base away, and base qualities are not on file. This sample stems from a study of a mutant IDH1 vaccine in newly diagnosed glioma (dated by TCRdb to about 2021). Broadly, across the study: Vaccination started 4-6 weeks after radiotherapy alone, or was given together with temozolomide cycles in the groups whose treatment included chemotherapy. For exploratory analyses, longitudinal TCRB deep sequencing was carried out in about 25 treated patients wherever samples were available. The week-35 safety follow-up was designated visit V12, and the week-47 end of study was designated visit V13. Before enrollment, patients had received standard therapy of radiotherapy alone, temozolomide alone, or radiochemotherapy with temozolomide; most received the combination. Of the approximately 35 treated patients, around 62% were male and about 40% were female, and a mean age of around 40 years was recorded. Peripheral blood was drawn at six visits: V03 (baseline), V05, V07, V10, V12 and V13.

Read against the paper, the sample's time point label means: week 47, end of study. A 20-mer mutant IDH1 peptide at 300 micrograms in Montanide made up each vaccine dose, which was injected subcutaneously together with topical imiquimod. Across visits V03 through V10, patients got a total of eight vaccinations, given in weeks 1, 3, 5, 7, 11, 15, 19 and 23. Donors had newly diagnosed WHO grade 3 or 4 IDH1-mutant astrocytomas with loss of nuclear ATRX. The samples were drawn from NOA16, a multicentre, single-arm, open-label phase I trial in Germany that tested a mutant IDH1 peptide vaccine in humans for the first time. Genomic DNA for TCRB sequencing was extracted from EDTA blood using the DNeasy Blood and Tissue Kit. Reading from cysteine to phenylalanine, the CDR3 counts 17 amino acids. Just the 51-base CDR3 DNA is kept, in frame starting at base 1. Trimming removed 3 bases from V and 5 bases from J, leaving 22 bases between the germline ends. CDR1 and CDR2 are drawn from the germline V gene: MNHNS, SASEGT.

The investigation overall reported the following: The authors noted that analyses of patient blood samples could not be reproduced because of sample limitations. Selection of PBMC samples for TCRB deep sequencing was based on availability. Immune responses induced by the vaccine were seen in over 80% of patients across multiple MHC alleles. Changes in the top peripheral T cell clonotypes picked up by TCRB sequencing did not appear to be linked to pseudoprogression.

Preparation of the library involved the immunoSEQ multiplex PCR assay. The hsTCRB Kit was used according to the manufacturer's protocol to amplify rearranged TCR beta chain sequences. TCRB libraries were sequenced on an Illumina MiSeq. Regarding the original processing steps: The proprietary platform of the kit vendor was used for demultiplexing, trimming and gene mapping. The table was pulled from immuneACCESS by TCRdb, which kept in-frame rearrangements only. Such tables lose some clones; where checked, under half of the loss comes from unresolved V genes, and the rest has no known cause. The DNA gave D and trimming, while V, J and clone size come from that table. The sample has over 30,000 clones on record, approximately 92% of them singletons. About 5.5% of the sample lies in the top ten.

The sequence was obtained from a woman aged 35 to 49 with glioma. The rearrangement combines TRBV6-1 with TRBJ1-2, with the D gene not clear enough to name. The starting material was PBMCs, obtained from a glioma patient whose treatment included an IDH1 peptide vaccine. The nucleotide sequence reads TGTGCCAGCAGTGACCTAACCCGTCAGCGGAAAGGGTATGGCTACACCTTC. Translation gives CASSDLTRQRKGYGYTF.